Below are 24 T cell receptor beta chains sequenced from a single sample in a study of blood T cell repertoires in COVID-19. TCRdb's table, derived via immunoSEQ multiplex PCR, lists solely in-frame clones and lacks some. Here the sample spans hundreds of thousands of clones, approximately 87% being singletons. Sequencing used peripheral blood. These receptors were collected from a man between 60 and 75 years old who had recovered from COVID-19.

This chain connects TRBV10-2 to TRBJ2-7, with D perhaps matching TRBD2 (6 bases). CDR1 is WSHSY and CDR2 is SAAADI in the germline V gene. The CDR3 runs 14 residues. V was shortened by 3 bases and J by 0 bases, with 9 bases between the two germline ends. CDR3 amino acids: CASSELASSYEQYF. In nucleotides, the CDR3 is TGCGCCAGCAGTGAACTAGCCTCCTCCTACGAGCAGTACTTC.

The DNA of the CDR3 is TGTGCCAGCAGTCGGGGAAACTATGGCTACACCTTC. As protein: CASSRGNYGYTF. The rearrangement uses TRBV27 and TRBJ1-2; no clear D. Trimming cost V 5 bases and J 2 bases, with 6 bases left between them. The germline V gene encodes CDR1 MNHEY and CDR2 SMNVEV (reference sequence). This CDR3 is 12 amino acids long.

Points on this clone: Other DNA sequences of this sample code for an identical CDR3. The V call is TRBV6-2 or TRBV6-3, the J call TRBJ1-1; D call uncertain. V lost 1 base, J lost 0 bases, and 3 bases lay in between. CDR1 and CDR2 (germline): MNHEY, SVGEGT. The CDR3 contains 13 residues. The CDR3 bases are TGTGCCAGCAGTTACTATATGAACACTGAAGCTTTCTTT. Translation gives CASSYYMNTEAFF.

V gene TRBV9 combines with J gene TRBJ2-7; possible D gene TRBD1, 5 bases. Trimming left V 0 bases short and J 0 bases short, with 10 bases between. The CDR3 totals 15 residues. Germline CDR1 is SGDLS and CDR2 is YYNGEE. This CDR3 is CASSVVQGPSYEQYF. CDR3 sequence (DNA): TGTGCCAGCAGCGTAGTTCAGGGTCCCTCCTACGAGCAGTACTTC.

This chain connects TRBV5-1 to TRBJ2-3, with 8 bases matching TRBD1. This CDR3 has 16 residues. Germline CDR1 is SGHRS and CDR2 is YFSETQ. Losses at the gene ends were 0 bases for V and 7 bases for J; bases not matched to a gene: 10. The chain's CDR3 is CASSLEAGGMRNTQYF. The CDR3 coding sequence is TGCGCCAGCAGCTTGGAGGCAGGGGGCATGAGGAATACGCAGTATTTT.

V gene TRBV5-1 combines with J gene TRBJ2-7, with 7 bases fitting TRBD2. The CDR3 consists of 15 residues. The V segment lost 4 bases and the J segment 3 bases; nucleotides outside the gene matches: 10. Germline CDR1 and CDR2: SGHRS and YFSETQ. CDR3 loop: CASSPSTGGDYEQYF. CDR3 in DNA: TGCGCCAGCAGCCCTTCCACGGGGGGAGACTACGAGCAGTACTTC. Complete variable domain (other parts from reference TRBV5-1 and TRBJ2-7): KAGVTQTPRYLIKTRGQQVTLSCSPISGHRSVSWYQQTPGQGLQFLFEYFSETQRNKGNFPGRFSGRQFSNSRSEMNVSTLELGDSALYLCASSPSTGGDYEQYFGPGTRLTVT.

The rearrangement joins TRBV7-2 to TRBJ2-1; 7 nucleotides match TRBD1. CDR3 size: 18 residues. Germline CDR1 is SGHTA and CDR2 is FQGNSA. J gave up 0 bases and V 1 base, and 9 bases lay outside the gene matches. The CDR3 here is CASSLVGSAGGSYNEQFF. Written as DNA, the CDR3 is TGTGCCAGCAGCTTAGTGGGGTCGGCAGGGGGCTCCTACAATGAGCAGTTCTTC.

This clone showed up just once. V and J are TRBV7-6 and TRBJ2-7; TRBD2 matches 13 bases. J lost 3 bases, V lost 1 base, and 6 bases had no gene match. Germline V lookup: CDR1 SGHVS, CDR2 FNYEAQ. This CDR3 is built from 17 residues. The CDR3 bases are TGTGCCAGCAGCTTAGGGACTAGCGGGAGTTTCGTCTACGAGCAGTACTTC. Translated: CASSLGTSGSFVYEQYF.

The V and J genes are TRBV5-1 and TRBJ2-3; tentatively, D is TRBD2 (6 bases). Trimming shortened V by 0 bases and J by 0 bases, and 14 bases separated the two germline ends. The CDR3 consists of 17 residues. CDR1 is SGHRS and CDR2 is YFSETQ in the germline V gene. In nucleotides, the CDR3 is TGCGCCAGCAGCTTGGCAGCGCGGGGCCCTAGCACAGATACGCAGTATTTT. This encodes CASSLAARGPSTDTQYF. The variable domain in full, completed from reference TRBV5-1 and TRBJ2-3, reads KAGVTQTPRYLIKTRGQQVTLSCSPISGHRSVSWYQQTPGQGLQFLFEYFSETQRNKGNFPGRFSGRQFSNSRSEMNVSTLELGDSALYLCASSLAARGPSTDTQYFGPGTRLTVL.

J is TRBJ2-2 and V is TRBV7-2, with no clear D. Germline CDR1 reads SGHTA; CDR2 reads FQGNSA. Trimming cost V 2 bases and J 1 base, with 8 bases left between them. This CDR3 contains 15 residues. CDR3 sequence (DNA): TGTGCCAGCAGCTTAAATTCAGGGAACACCGGGGAGCTGTTTTTT. Translation gives CASSLNSGNTGELFF.

CDR3 DNA sequence: TGTGCCAGCAGCTCGCGTGACGGGGACTACGAGCAGTACTTC. It translates to CASSSRDGDYEQYF. This chain links TRBV5-4 with TRBJ2-7; possibly TRBD2 for D (5 bases). The germline V gene has CDR1 SGHNT and CDR2 YYREEE (reference sequence). V shed 3 bases and J shed 3 bases, with 13 bases lying between them. The CDR3 spans 14 residues.

This chain uses TRBV12-3 or TRBV12-4 with TRBJ2-2; weak D call: TRBD2 (5 bases). The CDR3 consists of 11 residues. Trimming removed 6 bases from V and 8 bases from J, with 7 bases in between. This CDR3 is CASRGGGELFF. CDR3 nucleotide sequence: TGTGCCAGCAGGGGCGGGGGGGAGCTGTTTTTT.

The chain joins TRBV19 to TRBJ1-1, with D hard to call. Trimming removed 5 bases at V and 0 bases at J, with 10 bases between. Germline loops: CDR1 LNHDA, CDR2 SQIVND (reference sequence). There are 14 residues in the CDR3. CDR3 bases: TGTGCCAGTAGTTCCACACCGATGAACACTGAAGCTTTCTTT. This encodes CASSSTPMNTEAFF.

V usage is TRBV7-2 and J usage is TRBJ2-3; 8 bases agree with TRBD1. This CDR3 contains 17 residues. V shed 3 bases, J shed 5 bases, and the junction held 13 bases outside the gene matches. Germline-derived CDR1 and CDR2 are SGHTA and FQGNSA. CDR3 region: CASSFLGQGRVQDTQYF. In nucleotides, the CDR3 is TGTGCCAGCAGCTTCCTTGGACAGGGTCGGGTGCAAGATACGCAGTATTTT.

V gene TRBV5-1 combines with J gene TRBJ1-2; TRBD1 might be the D (6 bases). Germline CDR1 and CDR2: SGHRS and YFSETQ. V was pared by 0 bases and J by 5 bases, with 14 bases between. This CDR3 contains 15 residues. CDR3 DNA: TGCGCCAGCAGCTTGGGGGACACAACCCCATATGGCTACACCTTC. The encoded protein is CASSLGDTTPYGYTF. Looking up the rest from reference TRBV5-1 and TRBJ1-2 gives the full variable domain: KAGVTQTPRYLIKTRGQQVTLSCSPISGHRSVSWYQQTPGQGLQFLFEYFSETQRNKGNFPGRFSGRQFSNSRSEMNVSTLELGDSALYLCASSLGDTTPYGYTFGSGTRLTVV.

The chain uses TRBV10-1 and TRBJ2-1, with a tentative D call TRBD2 (6 bases). Germline V gives CDR1 WNHNN, CDR2 SYGVQD (reference sequence). The CDR3 contains 14 residues. With 4 bases removed from V and 6 bases from J, the gap between germline ends came to 13 bases. The CDR3 sequence is CASSAATSSNEQFF. CDR3 DNA: TGCGCCAGCAGTGCGGCGACTAGTAGCAATGAGCAGTTCTTC.

The J gene is TRBJ1-4, the V gene TRBV30; D gene ambiguous. The CDR3 runs 14 residues. V gave up 1 base and J gave up 8 bases, with 14 bases separating them. Germline V gene data show CDR1 as GTSNPN and CDR2 as SVGIG (reference sequence). CDR3 in amino acids: CAWSARTISEKLFF. The DNA of the CDR3 is TGTGCCTGGAGTGCCCGGACTATTTCCGAAAAACTGTTTTTT.

This chain links TRBV6-1 with TRBJ1-2; 11 bases fit TRBD1. The germline CDR1 and CDR2 sequences are MNHNS and SASEGT. This CDR3 has 15 residues. The ends lost 3 bases at V and 5 bases at J; junction bases unmatched: 5. The CDR3 DNA sequence: TGTGCCAGCAGTGAGGACAGGGGGCGAAGGTATGGCTACACCTTC. This gives the protein CASSEDRGRRYGYTF.

J is TRBJ1-2 and V is TRBV6-5, with a weak D call TRBD1 (5 bases). The V gene's germline CDR1 is MNHEY and CDR2 SVGAGI. CDR3 length: 15 amino acids. V was cut by 8 bases and J by 6 bases, with 22 bases left in between. In DNA, the CDR3 is TGTGCCAGCGGGGCAAAAGCACTGGGGGGTGATGGCTACACCTTC. Its translation: CASGAKALGGDGYTF.

The count of this clone is one. The chain's CDR3 is CASSSFGQAGQETQYF. CDR3 nucleotide sequence: TGCGCCAGCAGCTCTTTCGGACAGGCTGGACAAGAGACCCAGTACTTC. The chain has TRBV5-1 and TRBJ2-5; 7 bases match TRBD1. Per germline, CDR1 SGHRS and CDR2 YFSETQ. The CDR3 is made up of 16 amino acids. V trimming: 3 bases; J trimming: 2 bases; junction bases outside the gene matches: 10. The entire variable domain, with the rest obtained from reference TRBV5-1 and TRBJ2-5, is as follows: KAGVTQTPRYLIKTRGQQVTLSCSPISGHRSVSWYQQTPGQGLQFLFEYFSETQRNKGNFPGRFSGRQFSNSRSEMNVSTLELGDSALYLCASSSFGQAGQETQYFGPGTRLLVL.

The CDR3 bases are TGTGCCAGCAGCTTAGGAACAAGTGGAAACACCATATATTTT. It is translated as CASSLGTSGNTIYF. V is TRBV7-2 and J is TRBJ1-3; D unclear. Germline CDR1 is SGHTA and CDR2 is FQGNSA. V was trimmed by 1 base and J by 3 bases, leaving 7 bases between them. This CDR3 spans 14 amino acids.

This sequence joins TRBV11-2 and TRBJ1-4, with 10 bases aligning to TRBD1. Per germline, CDR1 SGHAT and CDR2 FQNNGV. The CDR3 contains 14 residues. V shed 3 bases and J 8 bases; nucleotides not matched to a gene: 3. CDR3 sequence: CASSLGTGVEKLFF. In DNA, the CDR3 is TGTGCCAGCAGCTTGGGGACAGGGGTGGAAAAACTGTTTTTT. The full variable domain, rest sourced from reference TRBV11-2 and TRBJ1-4, is EAGVAQSPRYKIIEKRQSVAFWCNPISGHATLYWYQQILGQGPKLLIQFQNNGVVDDSQLPKDRFSAERLKGVDSTLKIQPAKLEDSAVYLCASSLGTGVEKLFFGSGTQLSVL.

V gene TRBV10-3 combines with J gene TRBJ2-3; D perhaps matches TRBD2 (6 bases). This CDR3 has 14 amino acids. Trimming cost V 7 bases and J 2 bases, with 13 bases left between them. Germline lookup yields CDR1 ENHRY and CDR2 SYGVKD. This chain's CDR3 is CAIMDSGHTDTQYF. The DNA for the CDR3 is TGTGCCATCATGGATAGCGGACACACAGATACGCAGTATTTT.

The chain joins TRBV15 to TRBJ1-2; TRBD1 matches at 8 bases. This CDR3 spans 14 amino acids. V shed 5 bases and J 4 bases; nucleotides not matched to a gene: 6. Germline lookup yields CDR1 LNHNV and CDR2 YYDKDF (reference sequence). The chain's CDR3 is CATSSGTGPYGYTF. The CDR3 bases are TGTGCCACCAGCTCAGGGACAGGCCCCTATGGCTACACCTTC.